One sample yielded the 10 T cell receptor beta chains listed below, sequenced in a study of blood T cells in healthy people across ages. A sample-barcoded 5' primer and a J-beta primer mix were used in a second PCR of roughly 6 to 12 cycles. TCRdb reprocessed the 5' RACE reads with MiXCR, giving one entry per CDR3 protein. The sample includes some 1.4 million distinct CDR3 sequences, around two fifths of them seen just once. What was sequenced was blood. These receptors were obtained from a woman between 18 and 29 years old in good health.

As DNA, the CDR3 is TGTGCCAGCAGCGGGTCCGTCGTGGAGACCCAGTACTTC. Translation: CASSGSVVETQYF. The rearrangement links TRBV5-5 to TRBJ2-5; D ambiguous. The CDR3 consists of 13 residues. Trimming shortened V by 4 bases and J by 5 bases, and 12 bases separated the two germline ends. Germline CDR1 and CDR2: SGHKS and YYEKEE (reference sequence).

The chain recombines TRBV20-1 with TRBJ1-4; D is ambiguous. The germline CDR1 and CDR2 sequences are DFQATT and SNEGSKA (reference sequence). This CDR3 comprises 14 residues. Trimming stripped 3 bases from V and 7 bases from J, with 15 bases between. CDR3 amino acids: CSARDTPTGEKLFF. CDR3 nucleotide sequence: TGCAGTGCTAGGGATACACCGACGGGTGAAAAACTGTTTTTT.

This chain uses TRBV19 with TRBJ2-2; 9 positions agree with TRBD1. The germline V gene has CDR1 LNHDA and CDR2 SQIVND (reference sequence). The CDR3 length is 14 residues. V dropped 8 bases and J dropped 4; count of bases not matched to a gene: 5. CDR3 in DNA: TGTGCCAGTGACGGGACAGGGTCCACCGGGGAGCTGTTTTTT. Its protein is CASDGTGSTGELFF.

The chain has TRBV29-1 and TRBJ1-2; D gene ambiguous. CDR1 is SQVTM, CDR2 ANQGSEA, per germline. V lost 1 base and J 5 bases, leaving 11 bases between the germline ends. The CDR3 runs to 13 residues. CDR3 bases: TGCAGCGTTGAAGTCGGCCCCCGGTATGGCTACACCTTC. Translation: CSVEVGPRYGYTF.

V and J are TRBV2 and TRBJ1-5; tentatively, D is TRBD1 (6 bases). With 2 bases removed from V and 0 bases from J, the gap between germline ends came to 17 bases. The CDR3 extends over 18 amino acids. In germline, CDR1 is SNHLY, CDR2 FYNNEI. This CDR3 reads CASSELGRGGGSNQPQHF. The CDR3 DNA follows: TGTGCCAGCAGTGAATTAGGCAGGGGAGGAGGTAGCAATCAGCCCCAGCATTTT.

This clonotype was recorded a few times. The J gene is TRBJ2-1, the V gene TRBV5-1; D is uncertain. Trimming took 0 bases from V and 3 from J, leaving 16 bases between them. CDR1 and CDR2 (germline): SGHRS, YFSETQ. This CDR3 spans 17 amino acids. The CDR3 reads CASSLELLTGNYNEQFF. The DNA of the CDR3 is TGCGCCAGCAGCTTGGAACTATTGACTGGAAACTACAATGAGCAGTTCTTC.

In its sample, this clonotype was seen a few times. The CDR3 sequence is CASSSFLGEVSYEQYF. In nucleotides, the CDR3 is TGTGCCAGCAGTTCCTTCCTTGGGGAAGTCTCCTACGAGCAGTACTTC. The chain is built from TRBV6-2 or TRBV6-3 and TRBJ2-7; D is unclear. The V end was cut by 4 bases, the J end by 0 bases, with 16 bases between. The CDR3 is 16 residues long. The germline gives CDR1 MNHEY, CDR2 SVGEGT.

This chain links TRBV20-1 with TRBJ2-7; maybe TRBD2 (6 bases). The tail of the sequence fits TRBJ2-5 better, so the J call may be wrong. This CDR3 contains 14 residues. Germline V gives CDR1 DFQATT, CDR2 SNEGSKA (reference sequence). CDR3 sequence reads: CSARDRLVKETQYF. The CDR3, as DNA: TGCAGTGCTAGAGACAGACTAGTAAAAGAGACCCAGTACTTC.

This sequence joins TRBV12-3 or TRBV12-4 and TRBJ1-1; D call uncertain. V gave up 7 bases and J gave up 0 bases, with 9 bases separating them. The CDR3 contains 13 residues. CDR3 sequence reads: CASKRFLNTEAFF. In DNA, the CDR3 is TGTGCCAGCAAACGGTTTTTGAACACTGAAGCTTTCTTT.

The chain carries TRBV30 and TRBJ1-4, with D tentatively TRBD1 (5 bases). Trimming shortened V by 2 bases and J by 7 bases, and 11 bases separated the two germline ends. Germline CDR1 GTSNPN, CDR2 SVGIG (reference sequence). The length of the CDR3 is 13 residues. The CDR3 sequence: CAWSMQGGEKLFF. For the CDR3, the DNA is TGTGCCTGGAGTATGCAGGGAGGTGAAAAACTGTTTTTT.